This entry features one T cell receptor (beta chain) sequence. The germline V gene encodes CDR1 MNHEY and CDR2 SVGAGI. There are 14 residues in the CDR3. Trimming removed 7 bases from V and 8 bases from J, with 18 bases in between. Original methodology: Estimation of nucleated cell counts was performed using reference gene primer amplification. The table came from immunoSEQ multiplex PCR; TCRdb's copy has only in-frame clones and leaves some out. That table furnishes V, J and clone size, whereas the DNA furnished D and trimming. The sample includes over 90,000 clones, approximately 87% of them seen just once. The data originate from a study of blood T cell repertoires in COVID-19. For the study at large: Material from acute and convalescent COVID-19 was sourced from the United States, Italy and Spain. In each case, the material was cDNA or gDNA derived from T cells, B-cell-depleted T cells, or PBMCs.

The chain joins TRBV6-5 to TRBJ2-1; perhaps TRBD1 as D (5 bases). This TCR derives from a human donor in a cohort sampled during active COVID-19. The sample consisted of peripheral blood. The CDR3 loop reads CASILDPQGDEQFF. CDR3 in DNA: TGTGCCAGCATTCTAGACCCGCAGGGCGATGAGCAGTTCTTC.